This T cell receptor beta chain was sequenced in a study of identical twins. One entry per CDR3 protein, called by TCRdb with MiXCR from the 5' RACE reads. The table has about 700,000 distinct CDR3 sequences, around 5.7% seen once; the top ten hold around 2%. In germline, CDR1 is SEHNR, CDR2 FQNEAQ (reference sequence). Germline trimming cut 5 bases from V and 5 bases from J; bases unmatched to any gene: 6. The CDR3 loop spans 14 amino acids. Overall study findings and caveats: An excess of low generation probability was shown by twin-shared out-of-frame alpha sequences. Twins' surplus sharing was weaker for beta out-of-frame sequences. Abundant beta clonotypes from cord blood had fewer insertions, unlike memory repertoires, which showed none.

This clonotype showed up just a few times. Its antigen is undetermined. The chain couples TRBV7-9 to TRBJ2-1, with 7 bases that match TRBD2. Sequences were obtained from naive T cells sorted from blood. The TCR comes from a man aged 18 to 35 in good health. The chain's CDR3 is CASSTRLADNEQFF. The CDR3 DNA sequence: TGTGCCAGCAGCACCCGCCTAGCGGACAATGAGCAGTTCTTC.